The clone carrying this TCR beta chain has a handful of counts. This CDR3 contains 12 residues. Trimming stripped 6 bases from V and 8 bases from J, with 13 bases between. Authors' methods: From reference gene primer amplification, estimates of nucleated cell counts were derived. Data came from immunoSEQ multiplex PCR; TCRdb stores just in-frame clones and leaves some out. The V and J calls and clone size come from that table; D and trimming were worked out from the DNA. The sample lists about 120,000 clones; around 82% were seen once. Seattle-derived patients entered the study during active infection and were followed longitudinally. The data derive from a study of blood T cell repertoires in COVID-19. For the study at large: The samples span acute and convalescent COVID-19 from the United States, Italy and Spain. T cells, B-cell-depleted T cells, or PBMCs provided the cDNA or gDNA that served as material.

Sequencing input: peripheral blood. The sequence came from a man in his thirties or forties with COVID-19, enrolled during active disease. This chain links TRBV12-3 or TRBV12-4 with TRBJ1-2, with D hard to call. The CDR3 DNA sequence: TGTGCCAGCAGCCTACCGCCCCGGGGCTACACCTTC. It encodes CASSLPPRGYTF.